These 21 T cell receptor beta chains were all obtained from the same sample, sequenced in a study of cytomegalovirus exposure and HLA in healthy donors. Generated by immunoSEQ multiplex PCR, the TCRdb table keeps only in-frame clones and is missing some. The table has about 200,000 clones, 87% seen once. Sequencing used PBMCs. The receptors come from a woman younger than 30 in good health and CMV-seropositive.

V usage is TRBV5-1 and J usage is TRBJ2-3, with TRBD1 matching 9 bases. The germline gives CDR1 SGHRS, CDR2 YFSETQ. This CDR3 region has 16 residues. Trimming removed 4 bases from V and 4 bases from J; junction bases left unmatched: 10. For the CDR3, the DNA is TGCGCCAGCAGCCTATCGACAGGGGGAGACGCAGATACGCAGTATTTT. Amino acid sequence: CASSLSTGGDADTQYF. Drawing the rest from reference TRBV5-1 and TRBJ2-3, the complete variable domain is KAGVTQTPRYLIKTRGQQVTLSCSPISGHRSVSWYQQTPGQGLQFLFEYFSETQRNKGNFPGRFSGRQFSNSRSEMNVSTLELGDSALYLCASSLSTGGDADTQYFGPGTRLTVL.

This clone was detected a few times. This sequence joins TRBV5-5 and TRBJ1-2; D gene ambiguous. Germline V gene lookup returns CDR1 SGHKS and CDR2 YYEKEE (reference sequence). The CDR3 is 14 amino acids. Trimming left V 4 bases short and J 0 bases short, with 10 bases between. The CDR3 is CASSPRTANYGYTF. The CDR3 DNA is TGTGCCAGCAGCCCTCGAACAGCTAACTATGGCTACACCTTC.

The chain employs TRBV5-1 and TRBJ1-5, with 7 bases fitting TRBD1. Germline V lookup: CDR1 SGHRS, CDR2 YFSETQ. V lost 4 bases, J lost 0 bases, and 10 bases stayed unmatched. The CDR3 runs to 17 residues. The CDR3: CASSPGTSGGSNQPQHF. DNA for the CDR3: TGCGCCAGCAGCCCGGGGACGTCAGGGGGTAGCAATCAGCCCCAGCATTTT. Variable domain in full (rest from reference TRBV5-1 and TRBJ1-5): KAGVTQTPRYLIKTRGQQVTLSCSPISGHRSVSWYQQTPGQGLQFLFEYFSETQRNKGNFPGRFSGRQFSNSRSEMNVSTLELGDSALYLCASSPGTSGGSNQPQHFGDGTRLSIL.

This chain links TRBV7-2 with TRBJ2-5; perhaps TRBD1 as D (6 bases). The V end lost 3 bases, the J end lost 7 bases, and 15 bases lay between the germline ends. Germline CDR1 and CDR2: SGHTA and FQGNSA. The CDR3 length is 14 residues. The CDR3 nucleotides read TGTGCCAGCAGCTTGCCGGGACACCGAGGGACCCAGTACTTC. Its protein product is CASSLPGHRGTQYF.

The chain combines TRBV9 with TRBJ1-3; D ambiguous. V shed 0 bases and J shed 0 bases, with 13 bases lying between them. Looked up from germline, CDR1 is SGDLS and CDR2 is YYNGEE. The length of the CDR3 is 17 residues. The CDR3 region has the DNA TGTGCCAGCAGCGTAGCCGGAAGTACAGTCTCTGGAAACACCATATATTTT. This translates into CASSVAGSTVSGNTIYF. The whole variable domain, filled in from reference TRBV9 and TRBJ1-3, reads DSGVTQTPKHLITATGQRVTLRCSPRSGDLSVYWYQQSLDQGLQFLIQYYNGEERAKGNILERFSAQQFPDLHSELNLSSLELGDSALYFCASSVAGSTVSGNTIYFGEGSWLTVV.

The chain links TRBV7-9 to TRBJ1-2; TRBD1 is a possible D gene (5 bases). CDR3 length: 13 amino acids. Per germline, CDR1 SEHNR and CDR2 FQNEAQ (reference sequence). V lost 5 bases, J lost 6 bases, and 13 bases lay in between. The CDR3 nucleotides read TGTGCCAGCAGCCCCCCGACAGAGGATGGCTACACCTTC. Its protein is CASSPPTEDGYTF.

The chain is built from TRBV11-1 and TRBJ1-5; TRBD1 agrees at 11 bases. The CDR3 loop spans 18 amino acids. V shed 5 bases and J 5 bases; nucleotides not matched to a gene: 14. Looked up from germline, CDR1 is SGHAT and CDR2 is FQDESV (reference sequence). This CDR3 reads CASSPSRVGTGGYQPQHF. In DNA form, the CDR3 reads TGTGCCAGCAGCCCATCCAGGGTAGGGACAGGGGGTTATCAGCCCCAGCATTTT.

The V call is TRBV30, the J call TRBJ1-4; D remains unclear. Germline values: CDR1 GTSNPN, CDR2 SVGIG (reference sequence). The CDR3 totals 14 residues. The germline V and J ends were trimmed by 1 base and 7 bases, with 13 bases remaining between them. CDR3: CAWSDLWGGEKLFF. The DNA of the CDR3 is TGTGCCTGGAGTGACCTCTGGGGAGGTGAAAAACTGTTTTTT. Based on the CDR3 plus reference TRBV30 and TRBJ1-4, the full variable domain is SQTIHQWPATLVQPVGSPLSLECTVEGTSNPNLYWYRQAAGRGLQLLFYSVGIGQISSEVPQNLSASRPQDRQFILSSKKLLLSDSGFYLCAWSDLWGGEKLFFGSGTQLSVL.

In this sample, this clone turned up once. CDR3 protein: CASSPRTSGRTLYNEQFF. CDR3 in DNA: TGTGCCAGCAGCCCCCGGACTAGCGGGAGAACCCTTTACAATGAGCAGTTCTTC. The chain recombines TRBV9 with TRBJ2-1; the match to TRBD2 covers 13 bases. Unmatched junction bases numbered 11, after V lost 4 bases and J lost 4 bases. CDR3 length: 18 amino acids. CDR1 and CDR2 from the germline V gene are SGDLS and YYNGEE.

The chain carries TRBV5-6 and TRBJ1-1; perhaps TRBD1 as D (6 bases). The V end was cut by 6 bases, the J end by 5 bases, with 11 bases between. This CDR3 comprises 12 residues. CDR1 and CDR2 (germline): SGHDT, YYEEEE. The CDR3 spells CASNQGFTEAFF. For the CDR3, the DNA is TGTGCCAGCAACCAGGGGTTTACTGAAGCTTTCTTT.

The chain combines TRBV30 with TRBJ2-7; D unresolved. This CDR3 has 12 residues. The ends were cut back, 0 bases at V and 5 bases at J, with 8 bases in the middle. Germline V CDR1 and CDR2: GTSNPN, SVGIG (reference sequence). The CDR3 reads CAWSVSLNEQYF. Here the CDR3 DNA reads TGTGCCTGGAGTGTGTCACTGAACGAGCAGTACTTC.

The chain carries TRBV30 and TRBJ2-5; 9 bases map to TRBD1. The CDR3 extends over 15 amino acids. V trimming: 3 bases; J trimming: 4 bases; junction bases outside the gene matches: 9. CDR1 GTSNPN and CDR2 SVGIG come from the germline V gene (reference sequence). The CDR3 sequence: CAWSPSWGQGETQYF. The CDR3 nucleotides are TGTGCCTGGAGCCCCTCGTGGGGACAGGGAGAGACCCAGTACTTC.

The rearrangement joins TRBV11-1 to TRBJ1-2, with 7 bases aligning to TRBD1. V lost 1 base, J lost 6 bases, and 8 bases stayed unmatched. The CDR3 runs to 15 residues. The V gene's germline CDR1 is SGHAT and CDR2 FQDESV (reference sequence). The CDR3 coding sequence is TGTGCCAGCAGCTTAGATTACAGGGACAGACATGGCTACACCTTC. It encodes CASSLDYRDRHGYTF.

The genes are TRBV29-1 and TRBJ2-5, with 7 bases aligning to TRBD2. The CDR3 runs to 13 residues. V lost 4 bases, J lost 5 bases, and 7 bases stayed unmatched. Germline lookup yields CDR1 SQVTM and CDR2 ANQGSEA. In DNA form, the CDR3 reads TGCAGCGTTGGTCCCCCCGGGGGGGAGACCCAGTACTTC. Its protein is CSVGPPGGETQYF.

The chain uses TRBV9 and TRBJ1-2; 8 bases are a match to TRBD1. CDR1 and CDR2 (germline): SGDLS, YYNGEE. Losses at the gene ends were 4 bases for V and 4 bases for J; bases not matched to a gene: 3. This CDR3 is 13 amino acids long. For the CDR3, the DNA is TGTGCCAGCAGCCGAACAGGGGGCTATGGCTACACCTTC. Translating it yields CASSRTGGYGYTF.

Only one count was recorded for this clone. This chain connects TRBV4-1 to TRBJ1-1, with 7 bases identical to TRBD1. CDR1 is MGHRA, CDR2 YSYEKL, per germline. The CDR3 is 14 amino acids. V shed 7 bases, J shed 7 bases, and the junction held 12 bases outside the gene matches. CDR3 protein: CASNSGGGGNEAFF. The CDR3 bases are TGCGCCAGCAACAGCGGGGGAGGGGGCAATGAAGCTTTCTTT.

This rearrangement joins TRBV28 to TRBJ2-7, with D maybe TRBD2 (6 bases). V lost 5 bases to trimming and J lost 3 bases, with 20 bases between them. The CDR3 totals 16 residues. The germline gives CDR1 MDHEN, CDR2 SYDVKM. The CDR3 DNA is TGTGCCAGCAGTCTTGGGCCTGGGGACTCGAACTACGAGCAGTACTTC. This translates into CASSLGPGDSNYEQYF.

The chain carries TRBV5-1 and TRBJ2-6; TRBD2 matches 12 bases. Per the germline V gene, CDR1 is SGHRS and CDR2 is YFSETQ. Trimming cost V 5 bases and J 0 bases; bases outside gene matches: 9. The CDR3 contains 19 residues. The CDR3 region is CASRPWTSGTPSGANVLTF. In nucleotides, the CDR3 is TGCGCCAGCAGACCCTGGACTAGCGGGACCCCCTCTGGGGCCAACGTCCTGACTTTC.

The genes are TRBV15 and TRBJ1-4; D gene uncertain. CDR1 and CDR2 (germline): LNHNV, YYDKDF (reference sequence). V gave up 5 bases and J gave up 0 bases, with 10 bases separating them. The CDR3 spans 15 residues. CDR3 in amino acids: CATSAQQATNEKLFF. In DNA form, the CDR3 reads TGTGCCACCAGCGCCCAACAAGCAACTAATGAAAAACTGTTTTTT.

The CDR3 sequence is CASTGQGVQETQYF. The DNA of the CDR3 is TGTGCCAGTACAGGACAGGGAGTCCAAGAGACCCAGTACTTC. V usage is TRBV19 and J usage is TRBJ2-5; 8 positions agree with TRBD1. The V and J ends lost 7 bases and 1 base, in that order; junction bases with no gene match: 5. The CDR3 contains 14 residues. The germline CDR1 and CDR2 sequences are LNHDA and SQIVND (reference sequence).

CDR3 loop: CASSSRGLYTDTQYF. DNA for the CDR3: TGTGCCAGCAGCTCGCGGGGTCTCTACACAGATACGCAGTATTTT. J is TRBJ2-3 and V is TRBV7-3, with D tentatively TRBD2 (6 bases). V shed 4 bases and J shed 2 bases, with 13 bases lying between them. Germline-derived CDR1 and CDR2 are SGHTA and FQGTGA. The CDR3 consists of 15 residues. Filled out from reference TRBV7-3 and TRBJ2-3, the complete variable domain reads GAGVSQTPSNKVTEKGKYVELRCDPISGHTALYWYRQSLGQGPEFLIYFQGTGAADDSGLPNDRFFAVRPEGSVSTLKIQRTERGDSAVYLCASSSRGLYTDTQYFGPGTRLTVL.